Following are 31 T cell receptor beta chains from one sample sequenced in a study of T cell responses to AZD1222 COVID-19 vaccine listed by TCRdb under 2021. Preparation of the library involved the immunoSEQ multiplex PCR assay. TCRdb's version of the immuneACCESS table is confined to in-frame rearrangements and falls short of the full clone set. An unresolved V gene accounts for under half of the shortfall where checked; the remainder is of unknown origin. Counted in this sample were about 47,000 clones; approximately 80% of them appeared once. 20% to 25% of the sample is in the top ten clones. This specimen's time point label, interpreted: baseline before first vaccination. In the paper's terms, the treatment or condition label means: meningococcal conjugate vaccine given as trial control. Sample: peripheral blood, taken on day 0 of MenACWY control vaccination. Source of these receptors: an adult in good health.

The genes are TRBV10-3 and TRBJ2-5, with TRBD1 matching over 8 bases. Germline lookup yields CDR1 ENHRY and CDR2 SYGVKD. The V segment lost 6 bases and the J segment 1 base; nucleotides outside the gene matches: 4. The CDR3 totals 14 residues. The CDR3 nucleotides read TGTGCCATCAGCTCAGGGGGCCCCCAAGAGACCCAGTACTTC. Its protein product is CAISSGGPQETQYF.

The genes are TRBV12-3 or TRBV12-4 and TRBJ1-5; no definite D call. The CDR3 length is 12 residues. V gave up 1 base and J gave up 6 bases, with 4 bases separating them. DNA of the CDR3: TGTGCCAGCAGTTTAGTTAGTCAGCCCCAGCATTTT. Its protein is CASSLVSQPQHF.

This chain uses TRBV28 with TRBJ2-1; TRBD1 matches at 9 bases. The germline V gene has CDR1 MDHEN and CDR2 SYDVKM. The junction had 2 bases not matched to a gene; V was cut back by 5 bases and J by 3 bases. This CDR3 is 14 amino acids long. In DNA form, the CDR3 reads TGTGCCAGCAGTGGACAGGGGTACTACAATGAGCAGTTCTTC. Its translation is CASSGQGYYNEQFF. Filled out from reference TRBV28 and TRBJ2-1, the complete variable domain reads DVKVTQSSRYLVKRTGEKVFLECVQDMDHENMFWYRQDPGLGLRLIYFSYDVKMKEKGDIPEGYSVSREKKERFSLILESASTNQTSMYLCASSGQGYYNEQFFGPGTRLTVL.

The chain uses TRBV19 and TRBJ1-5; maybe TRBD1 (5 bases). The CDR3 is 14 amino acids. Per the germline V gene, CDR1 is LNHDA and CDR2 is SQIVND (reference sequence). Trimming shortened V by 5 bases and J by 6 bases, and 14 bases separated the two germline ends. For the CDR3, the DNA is TGTGCCAGTAGTTTCCCTGGCGGGGGTCAGCCCCAGCATTTT. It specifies CASSFPGGGQPQHF.

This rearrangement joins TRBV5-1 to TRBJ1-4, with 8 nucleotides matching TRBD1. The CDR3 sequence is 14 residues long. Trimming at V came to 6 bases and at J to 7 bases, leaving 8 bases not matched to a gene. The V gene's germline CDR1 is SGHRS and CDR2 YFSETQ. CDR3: CASTGTGGSEKLFF. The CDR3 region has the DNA TGCGCCAGCACGGGGACAGGCGGCTCTGAAAAACTGTTTTTT.

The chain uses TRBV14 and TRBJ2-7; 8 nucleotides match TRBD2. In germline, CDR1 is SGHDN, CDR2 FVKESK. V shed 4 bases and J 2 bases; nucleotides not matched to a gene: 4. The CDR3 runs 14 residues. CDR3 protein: CASSLGRGAYEQYF. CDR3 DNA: TGTGCCAGCAGCCTCGGGAGGGGAGCCTACGAGCAGTACTTC.

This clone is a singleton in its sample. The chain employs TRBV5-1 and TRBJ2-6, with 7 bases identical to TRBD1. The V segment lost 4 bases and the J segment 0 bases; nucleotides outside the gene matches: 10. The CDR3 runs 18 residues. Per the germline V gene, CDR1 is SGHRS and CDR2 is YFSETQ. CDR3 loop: CASSENPGQSSGANVLTF. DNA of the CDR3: TGCGCCAGCAGCGAAAACCCGGGACAGAGCTCTGGGGCCAACGTCCTGACTTTC.

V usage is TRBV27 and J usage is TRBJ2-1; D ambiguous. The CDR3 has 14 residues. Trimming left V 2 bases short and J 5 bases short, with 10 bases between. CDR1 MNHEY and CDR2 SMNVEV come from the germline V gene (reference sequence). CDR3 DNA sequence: TGTGCCAGCAGTTTAGGACCCTGGGACAATGAGCAGTTCTTC. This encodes CASSLGPWDNEQFF.

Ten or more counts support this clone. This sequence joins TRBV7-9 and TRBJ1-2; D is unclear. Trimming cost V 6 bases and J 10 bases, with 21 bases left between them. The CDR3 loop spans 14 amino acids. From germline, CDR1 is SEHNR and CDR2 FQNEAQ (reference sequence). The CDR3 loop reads CASSPPGNREDYTF. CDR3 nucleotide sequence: TGTGCCAGCAGTCCCCCGGGAAATAGAGAGGACTACACCTTC.

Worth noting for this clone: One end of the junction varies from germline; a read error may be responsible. CDR3: CAGRQGAVGPQHF. The DNA for the CDR3 is TGTGCCGGCAGACAGGGGGCCGTCGGGCCCCAGCATTTT. The chain joins TRBV6-5 to TRBJ1-5, with TRBD1 matching over 10 bases. The CDR3 totals 13 residues. The germline V gene has CDR1 MNHEY and CDR2 SVGAGI.

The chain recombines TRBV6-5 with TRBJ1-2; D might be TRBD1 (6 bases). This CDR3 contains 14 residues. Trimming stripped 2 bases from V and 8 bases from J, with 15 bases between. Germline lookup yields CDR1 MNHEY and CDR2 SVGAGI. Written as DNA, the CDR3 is TGTGCCAGCAGTTACCGGGGACATCTTGTCGGCTACACCTTC. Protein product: CASSYRGHLVGYTF.

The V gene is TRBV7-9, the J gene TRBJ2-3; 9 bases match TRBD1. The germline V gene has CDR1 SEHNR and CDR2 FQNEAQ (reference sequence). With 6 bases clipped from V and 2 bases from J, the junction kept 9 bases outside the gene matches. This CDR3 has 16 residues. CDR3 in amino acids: CASRWTGQGYTDTQYF. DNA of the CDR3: TGTGCCAGCAGGTGGACGGGACAGGGCTACACAGATACGCAGTATTTT.

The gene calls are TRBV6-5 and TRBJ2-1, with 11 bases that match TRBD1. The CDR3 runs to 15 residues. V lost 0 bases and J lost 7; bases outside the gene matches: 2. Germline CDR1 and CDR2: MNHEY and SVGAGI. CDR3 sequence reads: CASSYSGTGGNEQFF. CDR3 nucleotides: TGTGCCAGCAGTTACTCCGGGACAGGGGGGAATGAGCAGTTCTTC.

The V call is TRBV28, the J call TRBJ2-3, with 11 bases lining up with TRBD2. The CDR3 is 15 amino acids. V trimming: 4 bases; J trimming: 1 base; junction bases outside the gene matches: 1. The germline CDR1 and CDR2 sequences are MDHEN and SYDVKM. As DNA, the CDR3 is TGTGCCAGCAGTTCGGGACTAGCGGGCACAGATACGCAGTATTTT. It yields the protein CASSSGLAGTDTQYF.

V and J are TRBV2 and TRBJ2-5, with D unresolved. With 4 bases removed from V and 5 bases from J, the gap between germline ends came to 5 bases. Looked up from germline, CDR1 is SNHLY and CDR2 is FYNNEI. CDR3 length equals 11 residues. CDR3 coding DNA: TGTGCCAGCAGTGGGAGCGAGACCCAGTACTTC. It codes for CASSGSETQYF.

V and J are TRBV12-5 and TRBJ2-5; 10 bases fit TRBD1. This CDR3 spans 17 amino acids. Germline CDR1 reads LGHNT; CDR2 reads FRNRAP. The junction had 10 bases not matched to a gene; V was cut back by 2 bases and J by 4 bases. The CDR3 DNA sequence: TGTGCTAGTGGTTTGTCCTCCTTCCGGGACAGGGGAGAGACCCAGTACTTC. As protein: CASGLSSFRDRGETQYF.

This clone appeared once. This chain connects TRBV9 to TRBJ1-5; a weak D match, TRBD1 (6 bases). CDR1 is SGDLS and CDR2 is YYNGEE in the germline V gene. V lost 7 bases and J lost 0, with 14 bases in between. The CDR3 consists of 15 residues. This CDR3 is CASGSGDTSNQPQHF. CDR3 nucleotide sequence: TGTGCCAGCGGGTCAGGGGACACTAGCAATCAGCCCCAGCATTTT.

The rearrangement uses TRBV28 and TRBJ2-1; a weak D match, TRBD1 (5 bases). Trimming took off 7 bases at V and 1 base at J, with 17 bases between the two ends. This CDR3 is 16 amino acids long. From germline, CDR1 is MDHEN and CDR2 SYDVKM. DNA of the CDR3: TGTGCCAGCACCTTTACAGGTCTGAGGTCCTACAATGAGCAGTTCTTC. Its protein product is CASTFTGLRSYNEQFF.

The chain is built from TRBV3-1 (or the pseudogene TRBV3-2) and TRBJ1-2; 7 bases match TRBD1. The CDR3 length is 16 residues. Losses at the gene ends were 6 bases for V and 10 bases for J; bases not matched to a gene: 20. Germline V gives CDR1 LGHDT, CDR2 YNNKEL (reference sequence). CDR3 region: CASRGEYIGQAYDYTF. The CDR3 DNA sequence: TGTGCCAGCAGGGGTGAGTATATCGGACAGGCCTACGACTACACCTTC.

CDR3 in DNA: TGTGCCAGCAGTCTGACAGGGGCCGCGCAGTACTTC. Translated: CASSLTGAAQYF. J is TRBJ2-7 and V is TRBV28; 8 bases map to TRBD1. The junction had 6 bases not matched to a gene; V was cut back by 5 bases and J by 9 bases. This CDR3 spans 12 amino acids. Germline loops: CDR1 MDHEN, CDR2 SYDVKM.

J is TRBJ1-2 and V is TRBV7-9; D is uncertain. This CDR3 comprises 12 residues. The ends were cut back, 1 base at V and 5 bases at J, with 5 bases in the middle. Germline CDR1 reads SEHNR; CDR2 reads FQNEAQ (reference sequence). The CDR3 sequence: CASSLGVYGYTF. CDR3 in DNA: TGTGCCAGCAGCTTAGGGGTTTATGGCTACACCTTC.

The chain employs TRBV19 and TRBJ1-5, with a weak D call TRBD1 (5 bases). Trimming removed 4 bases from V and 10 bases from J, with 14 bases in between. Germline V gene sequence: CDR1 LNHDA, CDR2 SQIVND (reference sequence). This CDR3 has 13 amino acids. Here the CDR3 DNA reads TGTGCCAGTAGTAGCAGGGTCCTTGACCCCCAGCATTTT. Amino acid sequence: CASSSRVLDPQHF.

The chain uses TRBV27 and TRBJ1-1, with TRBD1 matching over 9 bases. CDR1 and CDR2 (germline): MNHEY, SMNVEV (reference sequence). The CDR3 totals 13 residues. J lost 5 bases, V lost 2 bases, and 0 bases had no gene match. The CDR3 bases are TGTGCCAGCAGTTTAGGGACAGGGACTGAAGCTTTCTTT. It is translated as CASSLGTGTEAFF.

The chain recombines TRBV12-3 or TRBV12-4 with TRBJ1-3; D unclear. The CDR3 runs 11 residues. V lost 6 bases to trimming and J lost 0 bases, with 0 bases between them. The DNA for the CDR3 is TGTGCCAGCAGCTCTGGAAACACCATATATTTT. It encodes CASSSGNTIYF.

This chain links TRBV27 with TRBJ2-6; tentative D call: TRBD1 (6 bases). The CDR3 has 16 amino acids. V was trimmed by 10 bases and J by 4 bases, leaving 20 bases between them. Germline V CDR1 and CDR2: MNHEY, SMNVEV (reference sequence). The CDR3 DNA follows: TGTGCCACAAGACAGGCAGGGATCCCGGGGGCCAACGTCCTGACTTTC. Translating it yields CATRQAGIPGANVLTF. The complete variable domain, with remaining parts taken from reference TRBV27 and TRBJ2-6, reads EAQVTQNPRYLITVTGKKLTVTCSQNMNHEYMSWYRQDPGLGLRQIYYSMNVEVTDKGDVPEGYKVSRKEKRNFPLILESPSPNQTSLYFCATRQAGIPGANVLTFGAGSRLTVL.

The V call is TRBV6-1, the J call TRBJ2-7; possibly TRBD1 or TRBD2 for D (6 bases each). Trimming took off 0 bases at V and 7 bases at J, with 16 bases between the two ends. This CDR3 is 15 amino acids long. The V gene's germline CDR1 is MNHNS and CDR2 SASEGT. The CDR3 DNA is TGTGCCAGCAGTGAAGCGCTCGGAGGGGGTCGAGAGCAGTACGTC. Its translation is CASSEALGGGREQYV.

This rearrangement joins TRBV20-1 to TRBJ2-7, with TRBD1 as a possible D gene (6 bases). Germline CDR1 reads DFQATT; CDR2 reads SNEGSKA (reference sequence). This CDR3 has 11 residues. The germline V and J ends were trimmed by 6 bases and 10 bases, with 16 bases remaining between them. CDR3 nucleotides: TGCAGTGCGATACAGGGTATGCGACAGTACGTC. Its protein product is CSAIQGMRQYV.

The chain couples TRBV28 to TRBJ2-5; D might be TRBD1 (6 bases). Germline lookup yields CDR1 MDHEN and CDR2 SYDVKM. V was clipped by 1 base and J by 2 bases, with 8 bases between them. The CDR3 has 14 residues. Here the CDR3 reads CASSLFQGQETQYF. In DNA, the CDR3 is TGTGCCAGCAGTTTATTTCAGGGGCAAGAGACCCAGTACTTC.

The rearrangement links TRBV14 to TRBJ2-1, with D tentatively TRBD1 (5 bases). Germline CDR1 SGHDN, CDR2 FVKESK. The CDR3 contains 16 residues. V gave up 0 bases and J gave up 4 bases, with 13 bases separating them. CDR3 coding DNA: TGTGCCAGCAGCCAAGATAGGGGTAGCAGATACAATGAGCAGTTCTTC. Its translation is CASSQDRGSRYNEQFF. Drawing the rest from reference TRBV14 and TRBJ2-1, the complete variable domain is EAGVTQFPSHSVIEKGQTVTLRCDPISGHDNLYWYRRVMGKEIKFLLHFVKESKQDESGMPNNRFLAERTGGTYSTLKVQPAELEDSGVYFCASSQDRGSRYNEQFFGPGTRLTVL.

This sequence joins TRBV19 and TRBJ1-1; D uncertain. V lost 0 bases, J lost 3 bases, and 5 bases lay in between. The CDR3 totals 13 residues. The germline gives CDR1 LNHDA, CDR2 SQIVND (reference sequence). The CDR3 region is CASSIDLHTEAFF. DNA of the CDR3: TGTGCCAGTAGTATAGATCTCCACACTGAAGCTTTCTTT.

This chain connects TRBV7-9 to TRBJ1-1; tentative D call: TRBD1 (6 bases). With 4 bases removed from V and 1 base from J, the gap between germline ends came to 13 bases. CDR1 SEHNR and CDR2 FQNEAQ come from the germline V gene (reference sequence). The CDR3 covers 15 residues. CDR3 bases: TGTGCCAGCAGCTGGGGGCGGACAGAGAACACTGAAGCTTTCTTT. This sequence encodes CASSWGRTENTEAFF.